This T cell receptor (beta chain) was found in a study of blood T cells in healthy people across ages. This clonotype was seen a few times. It was with a sample-barcoded 5' primer and a J-beta primer mix that a second PCR of about 6 to 12 cycles was run. TCRdb reanalysed the 5' RACE reads using MiXCR and keeps one entry per CDR3 protein. In the table there are fewer than 2,000,000 distinct CDR3 sequences, around 40% of which are singletons. The CDR3 spans 12 residues. V was clipped by 8 bases and J by 5 bases; unmatched bases: 3. This chain uses TRBV12-3 or TRBV12-4 with TRBJ1-5; TRBD1 matches 7 bases. The receptor's source is a human donor in good health. The sample taken for sequencing was blood. This CDR3 is CASQQGHQPQHF. DNA of the CDR3: TGTGCCAGCCAACAGGGGCATCAGCCCCAGCATTTT.